This T cell receptor (beta chain) was captured by sequencing in a study of control samples from healthy donors and cancer patients. The CDR3 sequence is 16 residues long. Germline V gene data show CDR1 as SGHKS and CDR2 as YYEKEE (reference sequence). Trimming removed 4 bases from V and 8 bases from J; junction bases left unmatched: 15. Here immunoSEQ multiplex PCR was the method, and the copy in TCRdb shows in-frame clones only, minus some. This sample carries 100,000 to 150,000 clones, more than 70% of them seen once, and the ten largest clones take 2.5% to 3.5%. Specimen: blood. The receptor's source is a man between 60 and 75 years old in good health. This chain connects TRBV5-5 to TRBJ1-2; TRBD1 agrees at 9 bases. In DNA form, the CDR3 reads TGTGCCAGCAGCCCGACCGTTGGACAGGGGCTCGGAGGCTACACCTTC. This codes for CASSPTVGQGLGGYTF.